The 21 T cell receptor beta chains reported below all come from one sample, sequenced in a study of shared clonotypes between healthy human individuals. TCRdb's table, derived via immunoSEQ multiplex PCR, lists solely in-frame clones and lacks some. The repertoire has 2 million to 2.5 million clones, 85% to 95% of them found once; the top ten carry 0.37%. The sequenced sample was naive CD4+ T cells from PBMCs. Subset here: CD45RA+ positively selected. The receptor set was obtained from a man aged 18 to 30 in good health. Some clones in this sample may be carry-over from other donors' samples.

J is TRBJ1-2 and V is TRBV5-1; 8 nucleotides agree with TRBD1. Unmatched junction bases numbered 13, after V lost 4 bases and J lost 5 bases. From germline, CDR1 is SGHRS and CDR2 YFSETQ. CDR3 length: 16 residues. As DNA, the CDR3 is TGCGCCAGCAGCCCCCACTCCAGGGGGCGCGGGTATGGCTACACCTTC. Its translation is CASSPHSRGRGYGYTF.

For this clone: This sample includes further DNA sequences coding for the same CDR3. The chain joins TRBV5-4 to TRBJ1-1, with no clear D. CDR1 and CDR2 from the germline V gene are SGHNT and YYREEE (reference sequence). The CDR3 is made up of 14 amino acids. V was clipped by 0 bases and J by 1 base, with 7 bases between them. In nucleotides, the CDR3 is TGTGCCAGCAGCTTGGGTCAGGCGAACACTGAAGCTTTCTTT. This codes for CASSLGQANTEAFF.

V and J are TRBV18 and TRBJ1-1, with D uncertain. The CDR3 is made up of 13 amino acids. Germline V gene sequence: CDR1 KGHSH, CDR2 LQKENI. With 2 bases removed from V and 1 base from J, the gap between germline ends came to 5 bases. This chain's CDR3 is CASSPDPNTEAFF. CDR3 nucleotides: TGTGCCAGCTCACCAGATCCGAACACTGAAGCTTTCTTT.

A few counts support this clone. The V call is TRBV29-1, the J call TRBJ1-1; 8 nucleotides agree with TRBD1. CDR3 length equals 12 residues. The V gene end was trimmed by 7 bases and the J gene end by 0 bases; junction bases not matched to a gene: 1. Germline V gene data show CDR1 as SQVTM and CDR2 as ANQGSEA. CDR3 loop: CSGTGMNTEAFF. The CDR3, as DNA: TGCAGCGGGACAGGGATGAACACTGAAGCTTTCTTT. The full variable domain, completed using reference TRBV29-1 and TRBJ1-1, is SAVISQKPSRDICQRGTSLTIQCQVDSQVTMMFWYRQQPGQSLTLIATANQGSEATYESGFVIDKFPISRPNLTFSTLTVSNMSPEDSSIYLCSGTGMNTEAFFGQGTRLTVV.

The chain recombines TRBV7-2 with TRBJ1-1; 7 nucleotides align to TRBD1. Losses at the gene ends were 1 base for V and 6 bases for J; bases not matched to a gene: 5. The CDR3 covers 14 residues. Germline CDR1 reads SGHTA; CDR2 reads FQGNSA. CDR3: CASSLGDRYSEAFF. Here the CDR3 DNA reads TGTGCCAGCAGCTTAGGGGACAGATACTCTGAAGCTTTCTTT.

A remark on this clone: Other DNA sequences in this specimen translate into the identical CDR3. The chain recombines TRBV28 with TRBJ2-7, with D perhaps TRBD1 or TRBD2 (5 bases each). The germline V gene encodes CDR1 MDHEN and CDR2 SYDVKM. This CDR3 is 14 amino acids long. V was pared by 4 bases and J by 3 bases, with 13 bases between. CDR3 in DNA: TGTGCCAGCAGTTCTCCGGGACGTGTCTACGAGCAGTACTTC. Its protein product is CASSSPGRVYEQYF.

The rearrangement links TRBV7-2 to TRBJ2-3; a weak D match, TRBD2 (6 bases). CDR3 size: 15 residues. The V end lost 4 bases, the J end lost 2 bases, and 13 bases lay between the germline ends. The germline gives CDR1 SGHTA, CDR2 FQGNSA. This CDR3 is CASSSQADYTDTQYF. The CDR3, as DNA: TGTGCCAGCAGCTCTCAAGCGGACTACACAGATACGCAGTATTTT.

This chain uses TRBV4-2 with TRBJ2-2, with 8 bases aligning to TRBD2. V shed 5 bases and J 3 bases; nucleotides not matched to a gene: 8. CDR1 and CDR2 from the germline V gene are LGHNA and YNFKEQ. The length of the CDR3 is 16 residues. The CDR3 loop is CASSSITGGDTGELFF. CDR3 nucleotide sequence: TGTGCCAGCAGCAGTATCACGGGAGGGGACACCGGGGAGCTGTTTTTT.

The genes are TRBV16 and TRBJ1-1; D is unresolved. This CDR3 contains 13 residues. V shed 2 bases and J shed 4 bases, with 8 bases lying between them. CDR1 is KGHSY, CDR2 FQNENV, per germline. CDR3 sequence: CASSQGSSTEAFF. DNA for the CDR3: TGTGCCAGCAGCCAAGGTTCGAGCACTGAAGCTTTCTTT.

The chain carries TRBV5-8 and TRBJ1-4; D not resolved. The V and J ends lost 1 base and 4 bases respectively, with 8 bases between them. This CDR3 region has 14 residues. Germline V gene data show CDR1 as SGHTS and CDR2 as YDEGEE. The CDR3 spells CASSLLQVNEKLFF. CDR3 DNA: TGTGCCAGCAGCTTGCTGCAGGTTAATGAAAAACTGTTTTTT.

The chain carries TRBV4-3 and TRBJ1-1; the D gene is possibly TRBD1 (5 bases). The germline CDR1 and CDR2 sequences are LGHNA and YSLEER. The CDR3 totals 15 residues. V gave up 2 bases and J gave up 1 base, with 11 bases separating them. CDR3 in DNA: TGCGCCAGCAGCCAAACCGGGGCGCGGAACACTGAAGCTTTCTTT. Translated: CASSQTGARNTEAFF.

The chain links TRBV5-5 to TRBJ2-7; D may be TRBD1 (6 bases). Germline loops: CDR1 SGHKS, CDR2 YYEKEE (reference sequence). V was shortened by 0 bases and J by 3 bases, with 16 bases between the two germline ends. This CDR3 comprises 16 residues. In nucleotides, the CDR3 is TGTGCCAGCAGCTTGGATTTTTGGGACACTAACTACGAGCAGTACTTC. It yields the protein CASSLDFWDTNYEQYF.

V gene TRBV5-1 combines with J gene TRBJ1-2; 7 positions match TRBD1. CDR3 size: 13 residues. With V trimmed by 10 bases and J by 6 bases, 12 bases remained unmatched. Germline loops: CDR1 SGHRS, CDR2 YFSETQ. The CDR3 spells CAGSDSQGDGYTF. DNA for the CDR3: TGCGCCGGGAGCGACAGCCAGGGGGATGGCTACACCTTC.

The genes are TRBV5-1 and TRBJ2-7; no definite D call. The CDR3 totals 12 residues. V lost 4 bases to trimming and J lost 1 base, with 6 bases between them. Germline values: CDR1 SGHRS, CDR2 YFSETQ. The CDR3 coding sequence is TGCGCCAGCAGCGTCCCTTCCTACGAGCAGTACTTC. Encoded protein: CASSVPSYEQYF.

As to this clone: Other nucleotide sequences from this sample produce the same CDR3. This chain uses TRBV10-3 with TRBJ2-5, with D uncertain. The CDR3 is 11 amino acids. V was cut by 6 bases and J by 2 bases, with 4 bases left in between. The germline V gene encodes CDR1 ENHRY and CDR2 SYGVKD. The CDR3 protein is CAISNQETQYF. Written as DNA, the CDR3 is TGTGCCATCAGCAATCAAGAGACCCAGTACTTC.

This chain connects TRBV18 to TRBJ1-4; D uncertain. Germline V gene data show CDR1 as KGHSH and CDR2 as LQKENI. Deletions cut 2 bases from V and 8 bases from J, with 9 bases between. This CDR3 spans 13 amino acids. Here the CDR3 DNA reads TGTGCCAGCTCACCATCGGAGGAGGAAAAACTGTTTTTT. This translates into CASSPSEEEKLFF.

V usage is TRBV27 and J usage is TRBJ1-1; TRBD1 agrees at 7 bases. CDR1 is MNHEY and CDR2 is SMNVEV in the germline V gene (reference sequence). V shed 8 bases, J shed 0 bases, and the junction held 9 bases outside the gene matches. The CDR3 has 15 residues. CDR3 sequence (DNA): TGTGCCAGCCAATCTGGACAGGCCATGAACACTGAAGCTTTCTTT. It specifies CASQSGQAMNTEAFF.

The CDR3 region is CASSLGGDRVGTEAFF. DNA for the CDR3: TGTGCCAGCAGCTTGGGGGGGGACAGGGTAGGTACTGAAGCTTTCTTT. J is TRBJ1-1 and V is TRBV5-4; the match to TRBD1 covers 9 bases. V gave up 0 bases and J gave up 5 bases; unmatched junction bases: 8. CDR1 SGHNT and CDR2 YYREEE come from the germline V gene (reference sequence). The CDR3 consists of 16 residues.

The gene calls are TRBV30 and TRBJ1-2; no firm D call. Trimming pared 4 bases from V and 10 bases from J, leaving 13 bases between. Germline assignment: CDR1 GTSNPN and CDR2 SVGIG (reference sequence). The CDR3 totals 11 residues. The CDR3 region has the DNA TGTGCCTGGATGCGACAAAAAGACTACACCTTC. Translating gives CAWMRQKDYTF.

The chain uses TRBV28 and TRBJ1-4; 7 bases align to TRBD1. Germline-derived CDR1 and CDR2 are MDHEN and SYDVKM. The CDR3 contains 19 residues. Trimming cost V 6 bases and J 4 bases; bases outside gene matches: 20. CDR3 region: CASSPGYRGGFGLNEKLFF. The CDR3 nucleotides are TGTGCCAGCAGCCCTGGCTACAGGGGAGGGTTCGGCCTTAATGAAAAACTGTTTTTT.

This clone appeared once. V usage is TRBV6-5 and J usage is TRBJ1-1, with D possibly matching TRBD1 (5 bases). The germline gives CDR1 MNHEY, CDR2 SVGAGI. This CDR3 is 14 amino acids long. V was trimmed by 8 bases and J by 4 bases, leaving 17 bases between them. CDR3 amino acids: CASGHPPEGTEAFF. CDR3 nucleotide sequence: TGTGCCAGCGGACACCCTCCCGAGGGCACTGAAGCTTTCTTT.